This TCR beta chain was retrieved from a study of CD8 T cells in Susac syndrome. This CDR3 is built from 16 residues. CDR1 is MNHEY and CDR2 is SMNVEV in the germline V gene (reference sequence). Trimming removed 5 bases from V and 4 bases from J; junction bases left unmatched: 7. Random-hexamer reverse transcription was applied to roughly 0.5 to 1 ug RNA. From the immunoSEQ multiplex PCR reads, TCRdb called clonotypes with MiXCR, one entry per CDR3 protein. Of about 180,000 distinct CDR3 sequences listed, roughly 92% were seen once; the top ten hold around 0.09%. Material: CD4+ T cells from PBMCs. The TCR comes from a human donor with multiple sclerosis. The V call is TRBV27, the J call TRBJ2-3; 12 bases are a match to TRBD2. CDR3 nucleotide sequence: TGTGCCAGCAGTCCTCTAGCGGGAGGGAGGGCAGATACGCAGTATTTT. This translates into CASSPLAGGRADTQYF.